The rows below give T cell receptor beta chains drawn from one sample of a study of T cells in narcolepsy. The repertoire was sequenced with immunoSEQ multiplex PCR; TCRdb's copy has only in-frame clones and lacks some. The sample holds roughly 10,000 clones, roughly 77% seen once. Sequencing was carried out using CD45RA- memory CD8+ T cells from PBMCs. These receptors came from a human donor with narcolepsy. CDR3s include the opening cysteine and the closing phenylalanine or tryptophan. Fields, in order: V gene, clone size, J gene, D gene, CDR3 protein, CDR3 DNA. The D gene is left open where the match is weak. Clone size, where shown, is once, few, many, or a class for clones that have expanded.

v_call: TRBV28; clone_size: NA; j_call: TRBJ2-1; d_call: NA; cdr3_aa: CASTPGGQDYNEQFF; cdr3_nt: TGTGCCAGCACGCCCGGGGGGCAGGACTACAATGAGCAGTTCTTC
v_call: TRBV7-3; clone_size: NA; j_call: TRBJ2-3; d_call: NA; cdr3_aa: CASSERQGTRDTQYF; cdr3_nt: TGTGCCAGCAGCGAAAGACAGGGGACTAGAGATACGCAGTATTTT
v_call: TRBV7-8; clone_size: few; j_call: TRBJ2-7; d_call: NA; cdr3_aa: CASSLVARVFDEQYF; cdr3_nt: TGTGCCAGCAGCTTAGTTGCCAGGGTTTTCGACGAGCAGTACTTC
v_call: TRBV4-3; clone_size: NA; j_call: TRBJ2-7; d_call: TRBD2; cdr3_aa: CASSLGTSGSTYEQYF; cdr3_nt: TGCGCCAGCAGCCTAGGGACTAGCGGGAGTACCTACGAGCAGTACTTC
v_call: TRBV27; clone_size: NA; j_call: TRBJ1-2; d_call: TRBD1; cdr3_aa: CASSLQGAGNYGYTF; cdr3_nt: TGTGCCAGCAGTCTACAGGGGGCGGGGAACTATGGCTACACCTTC
v_call: TRBV6-5; clone_size: few; j_call: TRBJ2-7; d_call: NA; cdr3_aa: CASGTENEQYF; cdr3_nt: TGTGCCAGCGGGACCGAGAACGAGCAGTACTTC
v_call: TRBV5-6; clone_size: NA; j_call: TRBJ1-4; d_call: NA; cdr3_aa: CASSLLPGATNEKLFF; cdr3_nt: TGTGCCAGCAGCCTACTTCCCGGAGCAACTAATGAAAAACTGTTTTTT
v_call: TRBV7-8; clone_size: NA; j_call: TRBJ2-7; d_call: TRBD2; cdr3_aa: CASSLRTSGSGFYEQYF; cdr3_nt: TGTGCCAGCAGCCTCAGGACTAGCGGGTCGGGGTTTTACGAGCAGTACTTC
v_call: TRBV6-4; clone_size: few; j_call: TRBJ2-1; d_call: TRBD2; cdr3_aa: CASSQDSGSGSNEQFF; cdr3_nt: TGTGCCAGCAGTCAAGATAGCGGGTCCGGGTCTAATGAGCAGTTCTTC
v_call: TRBV7-9; clone_size: NA; j_call: TRBJ2-1; d_call: TRBD1; cdr3_aa: CASSWPPGTGESSYNEQFF; cdr3_nt: TGTGCCAGCAGTTGGCCTCCCGGGACAGGGGAATCCTCCTACAATGAGCAGTTCTTC
v_call: TRBV11-2; clone_size: NA; j_call: TRBJ2-1; d_call: TRBD1; cdr3_aa: CAGRPTGSINEQFF; cdr3_nt: TGTGCCGGCAGACCGACAGGGTCCATCAATGAGCAGTTCTTC
v_call: TRBV6-4; clone_size: few; j_call: TRBJ2-3; d_call: NA; cdr3_aa: CASSEGSVSTDTQYF; cdr3_nt: TGTGCCAGCAGTGAAGGTAGCGTCAGCACAGATACGCAGTATTTT
v_call: TRBV11-3; clone_size: few; j_call: TRBJ2-2; d_call: TRBD1; cdr3_aa: CASRDTPGTGKTGELFF; cdr3_nt: TGTGCCAGCAGGGATACCCCCGGGACAGGGAAAACCGGGGAGCTGTTTTTT
v_call: TRBV7-3; clone_size: NA; j_call: TRBJ2-1; d_call: NA; cdr3_aa: CASSKGVGDNEQFF; cdr3_nt: TGTGCCAGCAGCAAAGGTGTGGGGGACAATGAGCAGTTCTTC
v_call: TRBV5-5; clone_size: NA; j_call: TRBJ2-5; d_call: NA; cdr3_aa: CASSPQPGWGPETQYF; cdr3_nt: TGTGCCAGCAGCCCACAACCTGGGTGGGGACCGGAGACCCAGTACTTC
v_call: TRBV27; clone_size: NA; j_call: TRBJ2-7; d_call: NA; cdr3_aa: CASSLSKRGEQYF; cdr3_nt: TGTGCCAGCAGTTTATCGAAAAGGGGCGAGCAGTACTTC
v_call: TRBV5-6; clone_size: NA; j_call: TRBJ2-2; d_call: TRBD2; cdr3_aa: CASRLLAGGQELFF; cdr3_nt: TGTGCCAGCAGGCTGCTAGCGGGGGGGCAGGAGCTGTTTTTT
v_call: TRBV4-1; clone_size: NA; j_call: TRBJ2-3; d_call: NA; cdr3_aa: CASSQSLGRPLTDTQYF; cdr3_nt: TGCGCCAGCAGCCAAAGTCTCGGACGACCCCTCACAGATACGCAGTATTTT
v_call: TRBV6-5; clone_size: NA; j_call: TRBJ1-1; d_call: NA; cdr3_aa: CASSYPGGGTEAFF; cdr3_nt: TGTGCCAGCAGTTACCCCGGTGGGGGCACTGAAGCTTTCTTT
v_call: TRBV4-1; clone_size: NA; j_call: TRBJ1-2; d_call: NA; cdr3_aa: CASSRPGGLYGYTF; cdr3_nt: TGCGCCAGCAGCCGACCCGGGGGACTCTATGGCTACACCTTC
v_call: TRBV5-1; clone_size: NA; j_call: TRBJ2-3; d_call: NA; cdr3_aa: CASSPSGTDTQYF; cdr3_nt: TGCGCCAGCAGCCCGAGTGGCACAGATACGCAGTATTTT
v_call: TRBV6-6; clone_size: few; j_call: TRBJ1-4; d_call: NA; cdr3_aa: CASSPNGPHEKLFF; cdr3_nt: TGTGCCAGCAGCCCAAACGGGCCGCATGAAAAACTGTTTTTT
v_call: TRBV27; clone_size: NA; j_call: TRBJ1-1; d_call: NA; cdr3_aa: CASSAAVMDTEAFF; cdr3_nt: TGTGCCAGCAGTGCTGCGGTCATGGACACTGAAGCTTTCTTT
v_call: TRBV29-1; clone_size: NA; j_call: TRBJ1-2; d_call: NA; cdr3_aa: CSVEGEGGYTF; cdr3_nt: TGCAGCGTTGAAGGCGAGGGTGGCTACACCTTC
v_call: TRBV7-3; clone_size: few; j_call: TRBJ2-3; d_call: TRBD2; cdr3_aa: CASSSGLAGPSDTQYF; cdr3_nt: TGTGCCAGCAGCTCGGGACTAGCGGGGCCTTCAGATACGCAGTATTTT
v_call: TRBV7-7; clone_size: NA; j_call: TRBJ2-3; d_call: NA; cdr3_aa: CASSSPTETDTQYF; cdr3_nt: TGTGCCAGCAGCTCCCCGACAGAAACAGATACGCAGTATTTT
v_call: TRBV6-5; clone_size: NA; j_call: TRBJ1-1; d_call: NA; cdr3_aa: CASSLQGLEAFF; cdr3_nt: TGTGCCAGCAGTCTACAGGGTTTGGAAGCTTTCTTT
v_call: TRBV5-1; clone_size: once; j_call: TRBJ2-5; d_call: TRBD1; cdr3_aa: CASSLEGQGLSGYETQYF; cdr3_nt: TGCGCCAGCAGCTTGGAGGGACAGGGGTTGTCCGGGTACGAGACCCAGTACTTC
v_call: TRBV7-9; clone_size: NA; j_call: TRBJ1-1; d_call: NA; cdr3_aa: CASSLSTASFEAFF; cdr3_nt: TGTGCCAGCAGCTTATCCACCGCGTCCTTTGAAGCTTTCTTT
v_call: TRBV6-1; clone_size: NA; j_call: TRBJ1-2; d_call: NA; cdr3_aa: CASSTGLVGYTF; cdr3_nt: TGTGCCAGCAGTACCGGGCTCGTGGGCTACACCTTC
v_call: TRBV11-3; clone_size: NA; j_call: TRBJ2-4; d_call: NA; cdr3_aa: CASSQMLGAKNIQYF; cdr3_nt: TGTGCCAGCAGCCAGATGCTTGGGGCCAAAAACATTCAGTACTTC
v_call: TRBV10-3; clone_size: NA; j_call: TRBJ1-1; d_call: TRBD1; cdr3_aa: CAISDAGRGPVYTEAFF; cdr3_nt: TGTGCCATCAGTGACGCCGGCAGGGGGCCTGTTTACACTGAAGCTTTCTTT
v_call: TRBV6-5; clone_size: NA; j_call: TRBJ1-2; d_call: NA; cdr3_aa: CASSYQQGVYGYTF; cdr3_nt: TGTGCCAGCAGCTACCAACAGGGAGTCTATGGCTACACCTTC
v_call: TRBV21-1; clone_size: NA; j_call: TRBJ2-5; d_call: NA; cdr3_aa: CASSKDEGEETQYF; cdr3_nt: TGTGCCAGCAGCAAAGACGAGGGGGAAGAGACCCAGTACTTC
v_call: TRBV28; clone_size: NA; j_call: TRBJ2-1; d_call: NA; cdr3_aa: CASSPPLAVTSYNEQFF; cdr3_nt: TGTGCCAGCAGTCCACCATTAGCGGTTACCTCCTACAATGAGCAGTTCTTC
v_call: TRBV10-3; clone_size: NA; j_call: TRBJ1-4; d_call: TRBD1; cdr3_aa: CATDLTGAGEKLFF; cdr3_nt: TGTGCCACTGACCTTACAGGGGCAGGGGAAAAACTGTTTTTT
v_call: TRBV27; clone_size: once; j_call: TRBJ1-2; d_call: NA; cdr3_aa: CASSLSHPNYGYTF; cdr3_nt: TGTGCCAGCAGTTTAAGCCACCCAAACTATGGCTACACCTTC
v_call: TRBV7-3; clone_size: medium-sized; j_call: TRBJ2-7; d_call: NA; cdr3_aa: CASSPQGGSYEQYF; cdr3_nt: TGTGCCAGCAGCCCACAGGGTGGGTCCTACGAGCAGTACTTC
v_call: TRBV5-4; clone_size: once; j_call: TRBJ1-3; d_call: NA; cdr3_aa: CASSSDPNSGNTIYF; cdr3_nt: TGTGCCAGCAGCTCCGACCCTAACTCTGGAAACACCATATATTTT
v_call: TRBV5-1; clone_size: NA; j_call: TRBJ2-2; d_call: NA; cdr3_aa: CASSPEGGSTGELFF; cdr3_nt: TGCGCCAGCAGCCCCGAGGGTGGATCGACCGGGGAGCTGTTTTTT
v_call: TRBV28; clone_size: few; j_call: TRBJ2-7; d_call: NA; cdr3_aa: CASSSYNRDSLGPEQYF; cdr3_nt: TGTGCCAGCAGTTCATATAATCGGGACTCCTTGGGGCCCGAGCAGTACTTC
v_call: TRBV6-5; clone_size: NA; j_call: TRBJ2-1; d_call: TRBD2; cdr3_aa: CASSYTSGVNEQFF; cdr3_nt: TGTGCCAGCAGTTACACTAGCGGGGTAAATGAGCAGTTCTTC
v_call: TRBV7-9; clone_size: NA; j_call: TRBJ1-3; d_call: NA; cdr3_aa: CASSQVPGNTIYF; cdr3_nt: TGTGCCAGCAGCCAGGTGCCTGGAAACACCATATATTTT
v_call: TRBV7-9; clone_size: few; j_call: TRBJ2-7; d_call: NA; cdr3_aa: CASSLTPGDYEQYF; cdr3_nt: TGTGCCAGCAGCTTAACCCCGGGGGACTACGAGCAGTACTTC
v_call: TRBV5-6; clone_size: NA; j_call: TRBJ2-2; d_call: TRBD2; cdr3_aa: CASSWILAGNTGELFF; cdr3_nt: TGTGCCAGCAGCTGGATTCTAGCGGGGAACACCGGGGAGCTGTTTTTT
v_call: TRBV4-2; clone_size: once; j_call: TRBJ2-7; d_call: TRBD2; cdr3_aa: CASSSLAGGSYEQYF; cdr3_nt: TGTGCCAGCAGCTCGTTAGCGGGAGGCTCCTACGAGCAGTACTTC